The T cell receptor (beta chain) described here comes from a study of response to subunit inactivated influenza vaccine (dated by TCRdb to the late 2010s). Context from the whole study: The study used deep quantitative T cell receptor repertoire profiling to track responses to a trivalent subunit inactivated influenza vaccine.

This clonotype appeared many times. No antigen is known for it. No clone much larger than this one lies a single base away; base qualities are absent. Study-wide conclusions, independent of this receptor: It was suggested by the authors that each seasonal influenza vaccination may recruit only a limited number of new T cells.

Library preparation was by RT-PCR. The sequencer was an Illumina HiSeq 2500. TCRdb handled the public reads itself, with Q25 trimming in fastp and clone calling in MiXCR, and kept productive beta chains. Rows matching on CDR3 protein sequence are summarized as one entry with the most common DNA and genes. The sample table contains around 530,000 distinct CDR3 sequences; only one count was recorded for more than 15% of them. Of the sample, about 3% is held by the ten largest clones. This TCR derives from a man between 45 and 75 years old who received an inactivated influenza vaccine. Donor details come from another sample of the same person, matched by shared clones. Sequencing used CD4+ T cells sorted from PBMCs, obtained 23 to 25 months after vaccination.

The nucleotide sequence is TGTGCCAGCAGTCCATGGGGAGGGAAGAACACCGGGGAGCTGTTTTTT. This yields the protein CASSPWGGKNTGELFF. The chain is made from TRBV6-1 and TRBJ2-2; TRBD2 matches 7 bases in the middle. V and J are trimmed by 5 bases and 1 base, and the gene matches miss 7 bases of the junction. The germline V gene supplies CDR1 MNHNS and CDR2 SASEGT. The CDR3 numbers 16 residues from cysteine through phenylalanine. This entry keeps only the CDR3 DNA: 48 bases, framed from base 1.